This section outlines one TCR beta chain sequence together with its context. These data belong to a study of blood T cell repertoires in COVID-19. Per the authors' pipeline: For nucleated cells, counts were estimated from reference gene primer amplification. TCRdb's table, derived via immunoSEQ multiplex PCR, lists solely in-frame clones and lacks some. V and J calls and clone size follow that table, whereas D and trimming were derived from the DNA. Of about 330,000 clones listed, about nine tenths are singletons. Germline values: CDR1 SEHNR, CDR2 FQNEAQ (reference sequence). Trimming pared 2 bases from V and 0 bases from J, leaving 11 bases between. The CDR3 extends over 16 amino acids.

This clonotype was sampled from a young woman who had recovered from COVID-19. Sequencing was performed on PBMCs or T cells enriched from blood (not recorded which). V is TRBV7-9 and J is TRBJ2-1, with a tentative D call TRBD2 (5 bases). The CDR3 loop is CASSLWSGSSYNEQFF. The CDR3 region has the DNA TGTGCCAGCAGCTTATGGAGCGGTAGCTCCTACAATGAGCAGTTCTTC.